Below are 6 T cell receptor beta chains sequenced from a single sample in a study of shared clonotypes between healthy human individuals (dated by TCRdb to 2018 to 2021). Library method: the immunoSEQ multiplex PCR assay. The immuneACCESS repertoire file appears here via TCRdb, limited to in-frame rearrangements. These files lack a portion of the clones; in checked studies, under half of the deficit traces to unresolved V genes, and the cause of the others is not known. This sample holds under 2.5 million clones; 92% were observed only once. Around 0.35% of the sample is in the top ten clones. Sequencing used naive CD4+ T cells from PBMCs. This specimen's cell subset or site label, interpreted: CD45RA+ positively selected. The receptors shown here come from a man in his late teens or twenties in good health. Some clones in this sample may be carry-over from other donors' samples.

This clone was counted a single time. This sequence joins TRBV19 and TRBJ2-1, with D perhaps matching TRBD2 (5 bases). The CDR3 is 16 amino acids. Germline lookup yields CDR1 LNHDA and CDR2 SQIVND (reference sequence). V lost 6 bases and J lost 9, with 24 bases in between. The CDR3 sequence is CASRISRSPGGSEQFF. The CDR3 nucleotides are TGTGCCAGTAGGATTTCCAGGTCACCTGGAGGAAGTGAGCAGTTCTTC.

The genes are TRBV18 and TRBJ2-3; 8 bases are shared with TRBD1. The length of the CDR3 is 15 residues. Germline lookup yields CDR1 KGHSH and CDR2 LQKENI. The trim removed 0 bases at V and 4 bases at J, leaving 3 bases unmatched. CDR3 in DNA: TGTGCCAGCTCACCACCGACAGGGGCGGCAGATACGCAGTATTTT. It specifies CASSPPTGAADTQYF.

This chain joins TRBV29-1 and TRBJ1-1; D call uncertain. This CDR3 region has 13 residues. V lost 5 bases to trimming and J lost 0 bases, with 10 bases between them. CDR1 is SQVTM, CDR2 ANQGSEA, per germline. The CDR3 nucleotides are TGCAGCGTTTCGATTGGGGTGAACACTGAAGCTTTCTTT. It is translated as CSVSIGVNTEAFF. The variable domain in full, with the rest retrieved from reference TRBV29-1 and TRBJ1-1, is SAVISQKPSRDICQRGTSLTIQCQVDSQVTMMFWYRQQPGQSLTLIATANQGSEATYESGFVIDKFPISRPNLTFSTLTVSNMSPEDSSIYLCSVSIGVNTEAFFGQGTRLTVV.

V and J are TRBV29-1 and TRBJ2-3; either TRBD1 or TRBD2 may fit D (5 bases each). Germline CDR1 and CDR2: SQVTM and ANQGSEA. The length of the CDR3 is 14 residues. Trimming pared 8 bases from V and 4 bases from J, leaving 19 bases between. In DNA form, the CDR3 reads TGCAGCATCCTTCCCGGGGCCGGGGCAGATACGCAGTATTTT. Its protein product is CSILPGAGADTQYF.

The chain joins TRBV11-2 to TRBJ2-3; tentative D call: TRBD2 (6 bases). From germline, CDR1 is SGHAT and CDR2 FQNNGV. V was cut by 2 bases and J by 7 bases, with 22 bases left in between. The CDR3 loop spans 17 amino acids. Written as DNA, the CDR3 is TGTGCCAGCAGCTTACGGCCTAGCGAGGGATTATTAAATACGCAGTATTTT. Its protein is CASSLRPSEGLLNTQYF.

A few counts support this clone. The chain uses TRBV4-2 and TRBJ1-5; D might be TRBD1 (5 bases). Per germline, CDR1 LGHNA and CDR2 YNFKEQ. The CDR3 sequence is 14 residues long. V gave up 0 bases and J gave up 5 bases, with 8 bases separating them. CDR3 region: CASSQDLGDQPQHF. In DNA form, the CDR3 reads TGTGCCAGCAGCCAAGATCTGGGGGATCAGCCCCAGCATTTT.